A selection of T cell receptor beta chains follows, all from one sample in a study of shared clonotypes between healthy human individuals. The protocol was immunoSEQ multiplex PCR, while the TCRdb copy is restricted to in-frame clones and leaves out a portion. The sample lists 600,000 to 750,000 clones, about nine tenths occurring once. Input material: memory CD8+ T cells from PBMCs. These receptors all come from a man younger than 35 in good health. Some clones in this sample may be carry-over from other donors' samples. Each CDR3 is given with its conserved first and last residue. D genes are given only for firm matches. Size values are once, few and many counts, or a class for expanded clones, and some rows have none.

>-|-|TRBJ2-4|TRBV6-1
TGTGCCAGCAGTGAGAGCAGGGCCTTCCTAGCCAAAAACATTCAGTACTTC
CASSESRAFLAKNIQYF
>-|-|TRBJ2-7|TRBV5-1
TGCGCCAGCAGCTTGGCGGGCGGGGAGAGCTCCTACGAGCAGTACTTC
CASSLAGGESSYEQYF
>once|-|TRBJ2-1|TRBV29-1
TGCAGCGTTGAGGGGGGATCGCACAATGAGCAGTTCTTC
CSVEGGSHNEQFF
>-|TRBD2|TRBJ2-2|TRBV9
TGTGCCAGCAGCCCCCTTCCCCTAGCGGGAGGTCGCACCGGGGAGCTGTTTTTT
CASSPLPLAGGRTGELFF
>-|-|TRBJ2-5|TRBV5-1
TGCGCCAGCAGCTTGAGGGCCAGTGACGGCCGGGAGACCCAGTACTTC
CASSLRASDGRETQYF
>once|-|TRBJ2-7|TRBV7-8
TGTGCCAGCAGCCCTCGGTACTCGGGGGCGGAGGAGGCGGGCGAGCAGTACTTC
CASSPRYSGAEEAGEQYF
>-|TRBD1|TRBJ1-4|TRBV19
TGTGCCAGTAGTTCCCGACAGGGTAATAATGAAAAACTGTTTTTT
CASSSRQGNNEKLFF
>-|-|TRBJ2-2|TRBV29-1
TGCAGCGTGGTCGGACTGGCCGGGGAGCTGTTTTTT
CSVVGLAGELFF
>-|-|TRBJ1-5|TRBV28
TGTGCCAGCAGTTTTGGGGAGAATCAGCCCCAGCATTTT
CASSFGENQPQHF
>-|-|TRBJ2-1|TRBV12-5
TGTGCTAGTGGTTTGTCTCACAATGAGCAGTTCTTC
CASGLSHNEQFF
>-|-|TRBJ2-5|TRBV27
TGTGCCAGCAGTGAGCGTGGACCCCATGGGGAGACCCAGTACTTC
CASSERGPHGETQYF
>once|TRBD2|TRBJ2-1|TRBV7-9
TGTGCCAGCAGCCCCGGGACTAGCGGTTCCTACAATGAGCAGTTCTTC
CASSPGTSGSYNEQFF
>-|-|TRBJ1-1|TRBV6-5
TGTGCCAGCAGTTACTCGATAGAGGGTAGGACTGAAGCTTTCTTT
CASSYSIEGRTEAFF
>-|-|TRBJ1-5|TRBV4-3
TGCGCCAGCAGCCAAGGGTTTATGGGGGGTGACCAGCCCCAGCATTTT
CASSQGFMGGDQPQHF